Given below is one T cell receptor beta chain in context. What it binds is unknown. The CDR3 consists of 13 residues. J lost 4 bases, V lost 6 bases, and 5 bases had no gene match. Germline assignment: CDR1 MNHEY and CDR2 SMNVEV (reference sequence). The data are from a study of graft-versus-host responses after intestinal transplantation. Study at large: The transplants performed in recipients were multivisceral, liver-intestinal, or isolated intestinal. Whole-study findings and limits: Graft-donor T cell macrochimerism coincided with high graft-versus-host to host-versus-graft clonal ratios in allografts. GvH clones occurred in recipient marrow; some first appeared in ileum or blood.

The data were produced by immunoSEQ multiplex PCR, yet TCRdb's version contains in-frame clones alone and is incomplete. The sample includes under 100,000 clones, 94% of them seen just once. This chain joins TRBV27 and TRBJ1-2, with 7 bases matching TRBD1. This specimen consisted of unstimulated CD4+ T cells sorted from spleen or lymph node cells, obtained before transplant. The TCR sequence derives from a human donor who was the organ donor for an intestinal transplant. DNA for the CDR3: TGTGCCAGCAGACCGGGACAGATCTATGGCTACACCTTC. Translated, it gives CASRPGQIYGYTF.